This TCR beta chain was recovered during a study of blood T cells in healthy people across ages. Primers used in a second PCR of about 6 to 11 cycles were a sample-barcoded 5' primer and a J-beta primer mix. TCRdb ran MiXCR on the 5' RACE reads and lists one entry per CDR3 protein. The repertoire holds about 1.1 million distinct CDR3 sequences, with around two fifths as singletons. Healthy Russian Caucasian donors spanned ages about 6 to 95 years. PBMCs were isolated at a quantity of at least 6 million per sample. No fewer than 5.5 micrograms of total RNA were isolated from every sample. This CDR3 has 15 amino acids. Germline V gene lookup returns CDR1 SEHNR and CDR2 FQNEAQ (reference sequence). Trimming took off 5 bases at V and 6 bases at J, with 19 bases between the two ends.

This TCR came from a man between 18 and 35 years old in good health. Material for sequencing was blood. V and J are TRBV7-9 and TRBJ1-2, with unresolved D. The CDR3 bases are TGTGCCAGCAGCCAACTCCATGGGGAATCGGATGGCTACACCTTC. Translation: CASSQLHGESDGYTF. Looking up the rest from reference TRBV7-9 and TRBJ1-2 gives the full variable domain: DTGVSQNPRHKITKRGQNVTFRCDPISEHNRLYWYRQTLGQGPEFLTYFQNEAQLEKSRLLSDRFSAERPKGSFSTLEIQRTEQGDSAMYLCASSQLHGESDGYTFGSGTRLTVV.